This passage covers 21 T cell receptor beta chains from one sample sequenced in a study of CD8+ T cells in alopecia areata. Regarding treatment: oral pan-JAK inhibitor, 5-10 mg twice daily. After isolation, RNA underwent reverse transcription to generate cDNA as the sequencing template. TCRdb's copy holds only in-frame clones and misses some; the assay was immunoSEQ multiplex PCR. Counted here are about 200,000 clones, less than 65% occurring once; the ten biggest clones make up around 3.9%. Sequences were derived from CD4+ T cells sorted from blood, sampled at week 4, from a patient treated with tofacitinib. The receptors here all came from a human donor with alopecia areata.

The V call is TRBV11-3, the J call TRBJ2-1; D gene unclear. The CDR3 is 14 residues long. The V and J ends lost 2 bases and 8 bases respectively, with 13 bases between them. From germline, CDR1 is SGHNT and CDR2 YENEEA. CDR3 coding DNA: TGTGCCAGCAGCTTAATGGGGTACTCCGATGAGCAGTTCTTC. This gives the protein CASSLMGYSDEQFF.

The rearrangement uses TRBV5-1 and TRBJ1-2; no clear D gene. The CDR3 consists of 14 residues. Germline lookup yields CDR1 SGHRS and CDR2 YFSETQ. Trimming removed 0 bases from V and 7 bases from J, with 13 bases in between. The chain's CDR3 is CASSLAPADRGYTF. The CDR3 nucleotides read TGCGCCAGCAGCTTGGCTCCGGCAGACCGTGGCTACACCTTC.

The chain has TRBV5-4 and TRBJ1-2; D is unclear. The ends were cut back, 4 bases at V and 1 base at J, with 5 bases in the middle. Germline V lookup: CDR1 SGHNT, CDR2 YYREEE (reference sequence). The CDR3 runs 12 residues. CDR3 sequence reads: CASSGINYGYTF. In DNA form, the CDR3 reads TGTGCCAGCAGCGGGATTAACTATGGCTACACCTTC.

The rearrangement uses TRBV5-1 and TRBJ1-1; D gene unclear. Trimming pared 3 bases from V and 8 bases from J, leaving 14 bases between. The germline gives CDR1 SGHRS, CDR2 YFSETQ. The CDR3 has 13 residues. CDR3 sequence (DNA): TGCGCCAGCAGCTCGGACTACCCGGTGGAAGCTTTCTTT. This gives the protein CASSSDYPVEAFF.

This clone was counted between two and nine times. V and J are TRBV30 and TRBJ1-6; 8 bases line up with TRBD1. V gave up 2 bases and J gave up 5 bases; unmatched junction bases: 17. The CDR3 totals 19 residues. Germline CDR1 reads GTSNPN; CDR2 reads SVGIG (reference sequence). This chain's CDR3 is CAWSIISIPGQDNNSPLHF. DNA for the CDR3: TGTGCCTGGAGTATCATCTCTATTCCGGGACAGGACAATAATTCACCCCTCCACTTT.

This clone has only a few counts. The chain uses TRBV29-1 and TRBJ2-5, with D unclear. Per the germline V gene, CDR1 is SQVTM and CDR2 is ANQGSEA. This CDR3 spans 11 amino acids. Trimming took off 7 bases at V and 1 base at J, with 7 bases between the two ends. This chain's CDR3 is CSGSTQETQYF. In nucleotides, the CDR3 is TGCAGCGGCAGCACCCAAGAGACCCAGTACTTC.

This clone was seen a few times. This sequence joins TRBV28 and TRBJ2-2, with D perhaps given as TRBD1 or TRBD2 (5 bases each). Trimming pared 7 bases from V and 3 bases from J, leaving 15 bases between. The V gene's germline CDR1 is MDHEN and CDR2 SYDVKM. The CDR3 length is 15 residues. This CDR3 reads CASTLGVRDTGELFF. For the CDR3, the DNA is TGTGCCAGCACCCTAGGGGTGCGGGACACCGGGGAGCTGTTTTTT.

V is TRBV4-3 and J is TRBJ1-6; D ambiguous. Trimming left V 1 base short and J 10 bases short, with 5 bases between. Germline CDR1 LGHNA, CDR2 YSLEER. The CDR3 is 12 amino acids. In DNA form, the CDR3 reads TGCGCCAGCAGCCAAGTTGGATCACCCCTCCACTTT. Translated: CASSQVGSPLHF.

This rearrangement joins TRBV7-9 to TRBJ1-2; no clear D. CDR1 and CDR2 from the germline V gene are SEHNR and FQNEAQ (reference sequence). V was pared by 5 bases and J by 0 bases, with 4 bases between. The CDR3 has 12 amino acids. In DNA, the CDR3 is TGTGCCAGCAGCCGACCTAACTATGGCTACACCTTC. Translation: CASSRPNYGYTF.

CDR3 amino acids: CASSRGDRLSYEQYF. The CDR3 nucleotides read TGTGCCTCGTCCCGGGGAGACAGATTGTCCTACGAGCAGTACTTC. The J gene is TRBJ2-7, the V gene TRBV6-5, with D tentatively TRBD1 or TRBD2 (5 bases each). This CDR3 comprises 15 residues. V lost 11 bases to trimming and J lost 1 base, with 21 bases between them. Germline-derived CDR1 and CDR2 are MNHEY and SVGAGI.

The chain has TRBV13 and TRBJ1-2; 7 nucleotides agree with TRBD1. The CDR3 totals 16 residues. Germline loops: CDR1 PRHDT, CDR2 FYEKMQ (reference sequence). Trimming removed 6 bases from V and 1 base from J; junction bases left unmatched: 11. The CDR3 protein is CASSSTGWGRNYGYTF. The CDR3 coding sequence is TGTGCCAGCAGTTCGACAGGGTGGGGACGTAACTATGGCTACACCTTC.

This clone appeared a few times. The rearrangement joins TRBV6-1 to TRBJ2-5; 7 bases map to TRBD1. CDR3 length equals 13 residues. Trimming took 6 bases from V and 5 from J; bases not matched to a gene: 6. Germline V gene sequence: CDR1 MNHNS, CDR2 SASEGT. As DNA, the CDR3 is TGTGCCAGCAGGTTGACAGGGTACGAGACCCAGTACTTC. It is translated as CASRLTGYETQYF.

The rearrangement joins TRBV5-6 to TRBJ1-2; 8 nucleotides align to TRBD1. Germline-derived CDR1 and CDR2 are SGHDT and YYEEEE. The CDR3 has 16 residues. V shed 5 bases, J shed 0 bases, and the junction held 9 bases outside the gene matches. CDR3 in amino acids: CASSLGQGRTNYGYTF. The CDR3 DNA reads as TGTGCCAGCAGTTTAGGACAGGGCCGGACTAACTATGGCTACACCTTC.

This chain connects TRBV29-1 to TRBJ2-5, with 7 bases fitting TRBD1. V shed 6 bases, J shed 4 bases, and the junction held 8 bases outside the gene matches. In germline, CDR1 is SQVTM, CDR2 ANQGSEA. This CDR3 contains 13 residues. DNA for the CDR3: TGCAGCGTCGACCGACAGGGTGCAGAGACCCAGTACTTC. This codes for CSVDRQGAETQYF.

In its sample, this clone was seen once. J is TRBJ2-1 and V is TRBV30, with no clear D. CDR1 and CDR2 (germline): GTSNPN, SVGIG (reference sequence). The CDR3 length is 14 residues. Trimming left V 4 bases short and J 0 bases short, with 10 bases between. In DNA form, the CDR3 reads TGTGCCTGGAAGCCACTCATCTCCTACAATGAGCAGTTCTTC. Translated: CAWKPLISYNEQFF.

The rearrangement uses TRBV30 and TRBJ1-2; the D gene is possibly TRBD1 (6 bases). The CDR3 extends over 12 amino acids. V was shortened by 3 bases and J by 7 bases, with 12 bases between the two germline ends. CDR1 is GTSNPN, CDR2 SVGIG, per germline (reference sequence). CDR3 nucleotides: TGTGCCTGGAGGGACAGACCGATTGGCTACACCTTC. Amino acid sequence: CAWRDRPIGYTF.

This clone has only a few counts. The V call is TRBV6-6, the J call TRBJ2-3; D gene unclear. Trimming stripped 2 bases from V and 9 bases from J, with 6 bases between. This CDR3 comprises 11 residues. CDR1 MNHNY and CDR2 SVGAGI come from the germline V gene (reference sequence). The CDR3 nucleotides are TGTGCCAGCAGTTACGAAGGGACGCAGTATTTT. It translates to CASSYEGTQYF.

The sample holds a few counts of this clone. The genes are TRBV29-1 and TRBJ2-1, with D unclear. The CDR3 is 13 amino acids. Germline-derived CDR1 and CDR2 are SQVTM and ANQGSEA. V gave up 2 bases and J gave up 5 bases, with 10 bases separating them. In nucleotides, the CDR3 is TGCAGCGTTGAACGATCCCGAAACAATGAGCAGTTCTTC. It encodes CSVERSRNNEQFF.

This clone was counted a few times. V usage is TRBV29-1 and J usage is TRBJ2-4, with 9 bases aligning to TRBD1. Per germline, CDR1 SQVTM and CDR2 ANQGSEA. This CDR3 contains 15 residues. Trimming at V came to 5 bases and at J to 2 bases, leaving 7 bases not matched to a gene. The CDR3 loop reads CSVSSGTGTKNIQYF. The CDR3 DNA reads TGCAGCGTTTCTTCCGGGACAGGGACCAAAAACATTCAGTACTTC.

The gene calls are TRBV11-2 and TRBJ1-5, with D uncertain. This CDR3 region has 14 residues. Germline V gives CDR1 SGHAT, CDR2 FQNNGV. V shed 2 bases and J shed 2 bases, with 7 bases lying between them. CDR3 protein: CASSLLGGNQPQHF. The CDR3 bases are TGTGCCAGCAGCTTACTTGGAGGCAATCAGCCCCAGCATTTT. Full variable domain (outside the CDR3, taken from reference TRBV11-2 and TRBJ1-5): EAGVAQSPRYKIIEKRQSVAFWCNPISGHATLYWYQQILGQGPKLLIQFQNNGVVDDSQLPKDRFSAERLKGVDSTLKIQPAKLEDSAVYLCASSLLGGNQPQHFGDGTRLSIL.

The chain links TRBV14 to TRBJ2-5, with D perhaps TRBD1 or TRBD2 (5 bases each). The CDR3 totals 14 residues. CDR1 and CDR2 from the germline V gene are SGHDN and FVKESK. V gave up 4 bases and J gave up 5 bases, with 14 bases separating them. The CDR3 DNA reads as TGTGCCAGCAGCCTTGCGGGCAGGGCGGAGACCCAGTACTTC. It specifies CASSLAGRAETQYF.